Sequencing of this TCR beta chain was carried out in a study of shared clonotypes between healthy human individuals. The CDR3 totals 14 residues. The germline V gene encodes CDR1 MNHEY and CDR2 SVGAGI. The V segment lost 2 bases and the J segment 10 bases; nucleotides outside the gene matches: 9. Clones were read by immunoSEQ multiplex PCR, and TCRdb kept only the in-frame ones, dropping some. This repertoire shows some 2.4 million clones, approximately 94% found once; its top ten account for 0.36%. Material: naive CD4+ T cells from PBMCs. Described subset: CD45RA+ positively selected. This chain uses TRBV6-5 with TRBJ1-2; TRBD1 aligns across 8 bases. This TCR was sampled from a man aged 18 to 35 in good health. Some clones in this sample may be carry-over from other donors' samples. Here the CDR3 DNA reads TGTGCCAGCAGTTACGCCGACAGGGGTGGGCTCTACACCTTC. It codes for CASSYADRGGLYTF.